This T cell receptor (beta chain) was documented in a study of molecular identifiers for immune sequencing clone quantification. Study findings and constraints: Investigators reportedly could detect spiked Jurkat TCR RNA from one cell among approximately 970,000 naive cells. Clones that exceeded 20 RNA copies held over 99% of effector molecules, yet under 1% in naive cells.

Ten or more counts support this clonotype. The target antigen is unknown. This CDR3 is 16 amino acids long. V lost 7 bases to trimming and J lost 1 base, with 19 bases between them. Germline CDR1 is SEHNR and CDR2 is FQNEAQ (reference sequence). Previously reported methods and listed TCR primers produced the bulk TCR libraries. MiXCR was run by TCRdb on the PCR reads, yielding one entry per CDR3 protein. The top ten clones hold roughly 1.6% of a sample with around 70,000 distinct CDR3 sequences, less than 20% of them seen once. The receptor comes from a human donor in good health. Some libraries in this study had Jurkat cell RNA spiked in. V is TRBV7-9 and J is TRBJ2-5; D uncertain. Sequenced material: naive CD8+ T cells from blood, with Jurkat cell RNA spiked in. The sample's subset: FACS-sorted CD8+CD4-CCR7+CD45RA+ naive T cells. The DNA of the CDR3 is TGTGCCAGCACCACACAGATCGTAGGAGCCCAAGAGACCCAGTACTTC. Translation gives CASTTQIVGAQETQYF.